Shown below are 10 T cell receptor beta chains from a single sample sequenced in a study of response to subunit inactivated influenza vaccine. In TCRdb, the RT-PCR reads were re-called with MiXCR into one record per CDR3 protein. Here the sample spans more than 400,000 distinct CDR3 sequences, 10% to 11% being singletons. Material: PBMCs from blood, obtained roughly 46 days after vaccination. The receptors come from a man aged 50-60 years who received an inactivated influenza vaccine.

This clonotype was counted a few times. The V and J genes are TRBV12-3 or TRBV12-4 and TRBJ2-7, with a tentative D call TRBD1 (5 bases). Trimming removed 6 bases at V and 4 bases at J, with 16 bases between. The CDR3 extends over 14 amino acids. CDR3 bases: TGTGCCAGCAGATCCCTCGACAGATTATACGAGCAGTACTTC. This encodes CASRSLDRLYEQYF.

Comment on this clonotype: One junction end disagrees with the germline gene, perhaps due to a read error. The chain recombines TRBV12-3 or TRBV12-4 with TRBJ2-7; 7 bases match TRBD1. The length of the CDR3 is 14 residues. CDR3 amino acids: CASSRQGKVYDQYF. For the CDR3, the DNA is TGTGCCAGCAGTCGACAGGGTAAGGTCTACGATCAGTACTTC.

This clonotype has a handful of counts. The chain combines TRBV20-1 with TRBJ2-1; the match to TRBD2 covers 14 bases. The CDR3 covers 14 residues. Germline CDR1 reads DFQATT; CDR2 reads SNEGSKA (reference sequence). With V trimmed by 3 bases and J by 8 bases, 3 bases remained unmatched. The CDR3 nucleotides are TGCAGTGCTAGGGGACTAGCGGGAGTATATGAGCAGTTCTTC. This sequence encodes CSARGLAGVYEQFF.

This clonotype was picked up many times. The J gene is TRBJ1-2, the V gene TRBV4-1; no reliable D call. V gave up 1 base and J gave up 2 bases, with 8 bases separating them. This CDR3 has 14 amino acids. Per the germline V gene, CDR1 is MGHRA and CDR2 is YSYEKL. CDR3: CASSQAPGNYGYTF. In nucleotides, the CDR3 is TGCGCCAGCAGCCAAGCTCCGGGAAACTATGGCTACACCTTC.

This clonotype showed up many times. The V and J genes are TRBV12-3 or TRBV12-4 and TRBJ2-1; 10 bases agree with TRBD2. The CDR3 spans 16 residues. The V and J ends lost 3 bases and 5 bases, in that order; junction bases with no gene match: 7. CDR3 in DNA: TGTGCCAGCAGTTTTGGGTGGCTAGCGGGAGACAATGAGCAGTTCTTC. Translated: CASSFGWLAGDNEQFF.

This CDR3 reads CASSQASPLHF. The CDR3 nucleotides read TGTGCCAGCAGCCAAGCTTCCCCCCTCCACTTT. The chain employs TRBV3-1 and TRBJ1-6, with no clear D. The CDR3 extends over 11 amino acids. Trimming stripped 1 base from V and 13 bases from J, with 5 bases between. CDR1 and CDR2 from the germline V gene are LGHDT and YNNKEL (reference sequence).

This clonotype was counted ten times or more. This chain joins TRBV10-3 and TRBJ1-5, with 8 bases aligning to TRBD1. Germline CDR1 is ENHRY and CDR2 is SYGVKD. V dropped 6 bases and J dropped 6; count of bases not matched to a gene: 10. The CDR3 totals 15 residues. The CDR3 sequence is CAISRYDRGTQPQHF. CDR3 DNA: TGTGCCATCAGCAGATACGACAGGGGCACTCAGCCCCAGCATTTT.

This clonotype was counted ten times or more. J is TRBJ1-5 and V is TRBV5-1; TRBD1 matches 9 bases. V gave up 4 bases and J gave up 6 bases; unmatched junction bases: 2. CDR3 size: 13 residues. Germline values: CDR1 SGHRS, CDR2 YFSETQ. CDR3 amino acids: CASSPGQGQPQHF. DNA of the CDR3: TGCGCCAGCAGCCCGGGACAGGGTCAGCCCCAGCATTTT.

The CDR3 here is CSARRGAYNEQFF. In DNA form, the CDR3 reads TGCAGTGCTAGGCGGGGAGCATACAATGAGCAGTTCTTC. V usage is TRBV20-1 and J usage is TRBJ2-1; D is perhaps TRBD2 (6 bases). CDR1 and CDR2 from the germline V gene are DFQATT and SNEGSKA (reference sequence). V was trimmed by 3 bases and J by 4 bases, leaving 10 bases between them. There are 13 residues in the CDR3.

This clonotype was counted ten times or more. V is TRBV10-1 and J is TRBJ2-3; 11 bases are shared with TRBD2. Germline CDR1 reads WNHNN; CDR2 reads SYGVQD (reference sequence). V shed 3 bases, J shed 3 bases, and the junction held 11 bases outside the gene matches. The CDR3 loop spans 18 amino acids. The CDR3 loop reads CASSDIEGLAATTDTQYF. In nucleotides, the CDR3 is TGCGCCAGCAGTGATATTGAGGGACTAGCGGCCACGACAGATACGCAGTATTTT.